The clone carrying this T cell receptor beta chain was counted ten times or more. The data were taken from a study of T cells in Graves' hyperthyroidism and ophthalmopathy. TCR beta CDR3 regions were amplified from RNA. With the HTBI primer set, the TCR CDR3 went through a first round of RT-PCR. TCRdb analysed the multiplex PCR reads with MiXCR anew, one entry per CDR3 protein. Counted here are around 520,000 distinct CDR3 sequences, approximately 25% occurring once; the ten biggest clones make up around 11%. The CDR3 length is 15 residues. V lost 2 bases to trimming and J lost 3 bases; unmatched junction nucleotides: 6. Germline V lookup: CDR1 SEHNR, CDR2 FQNEAQ (reference sequence).

Material: blood. This chain connects TRBV7-9 to TRBJ2-5, with 7 bases matching TRBD2. The source is a woman between 25 and 40 years old with Graves' ophthalmopathy. DNA for the CDR3: TGTGCCAGCAGCTTATTTAGGGAGGGGAAAGAGACCCAGTACTTC. Protein: CASSLFREGKETQYF.